The text below deals with one T cell receptor (beta chain). The germline CDR1 and CDR2 sequences are SEHNR and FQNEAQ (reference sequence). V was cut by 1 base and J by 5 bases, with 11 bases left in between. CDR3 length: 14 residues. These data come from a study of neoadjuvant anti-PD-1 for oral cavity cancer. As for the study in general: Non-progressing patients received a fourth nivolumab dose near day 43, then surgery on days 50-56.

Sequenced by immunoSEQ multiplex PCR; TCRdb stores in-frame clones only, minus some. The table shows tens of thousands of clones, with around 83% occurring only once. Patients were newly diagnosed with stage II-IVA oral cavity squamous cell carcinoma without prior systemic or radiation treatment. Blood cells were analyzed directly, without culture or expansion. The sample was PBMCs, taken before nivolumab (anti-PD-1) treatment. The origin of this receptor is a person aged 35 to 85 with oral cavity squamous cell carcinoma. The chain joins TRBV7-9 to TRBJ1-1; TRBD1 might be the D (5 bases). CDR3 DNA sequence: TGTGCCAGCAGCTTAGTGCAGGGTGGTACTGAAGCTTTCTTT. Encoded protein: CASSLVQGGTEAFF. Full variable domain (outside the CDR3, taken from reference TRBV7-9 and TRBJ1-1): DTGVSQNPRHKITKRGQNVTFRCDPISEHNRLYWYRQTLGQGPEFLTYFQNEAQLEKSRLLSDRFSAERPKGSFSTLEIQRTEQGDSAMYLCASSLVQGGTEAFFGQGTRLTVV.